Following are 13 T cell receptor beta chains from one sample sequenced in a study of T cell responses to AZD1222 COVID-19 vaccine. Measured with immunoSEQ multiplex PCR; TCRdb has only the in-frame clones, and not every one. The sample holds tens of thousands of clones, 65% to 85% seen once. The source material was peripheral blood, sampled on day 0 of AZD1222 vaccination. The receptors come from an adult in good health.

The chain employs TRBV4-3 and TRBJ1-6, with 8 bases that match TRBD1. Per the germline V gene, CDR1 is LGHNA and CDR2 is YSLEER. CDR3 length equals 14 residues. V gave up 4 bases and J gave up 9 bases; unmatched junction bases: 5. The CDR3 DNA follows: TGCGCCAGCAGCCGAGACAGGGGTGGTTCACCCCTCCACTTT. Amino acid sequence: CASSRDRGGSPLHF.

The chain uses TRBV19 and TRBJ2-3, with D perhaps given as TRBD1 or TRBD2 (5 bases each). This CDR3 has 13 amino acids. Germline values: CDR1 LNHDA, CDR2 SQIVND (reference sequence). V was cut by 7 bases and J by 0 bases, with 8 bases left in between. The CDR3 is CASNRDSTDTQYF. The CDR3 DNA reads as TGTGCCAGTAACCGGGACAGCACAGATACGCAGTATTTT. The full variable domain, completed using reference TRBV19 and TRBJ2-3, is DGGITQSPKYLFRKEGQNVTLSCEQNLNHDAMYWYRQDPGQGLRLIYYSQIVNDFQKGDIAEGYSVSREKKESFPLTVTSAQKNPTAFYLCASNRDSTDTQYFGPGTRLTVL.

J is TRBJ2-5 and V is TRBV11-2, with TRBD1 matching over 9 bases. The CDR3 spans 16 residues. V shed 1 base, J shed 3 bases, and the junction held 6 bases outside the gene matches. Germline assignment: CDR1 SGHAT and CDR2 FQNNGV. The CDR3 here is CASSLVGTGREETQYF. The DNA of the CDR3 is TGTGCCAGCAGCTTAGTAGGGACAGGGAGGGAAGAGACCCAGTACTTC.

The chain has TRBV6-5 and TRBJ2-3; TRBD2 matches 16 bases. The CDR3 is made up of 15 amino acids. After removal of 10 bases from V and 5 bases from J, the junction contained 6 bases not matched to a gene. The germline gives CDR1 MNHEY, CDR2 SVGAGI. The CDR3 here is CATGGTSGRGDTQYF. For the CDR3, the DNA is TGTGCCACCGGGGGGACTAGCGGGAGGGGAGATACGCAGTATTTT.

The CDR3 reads CASSLTPGGSPLHF. The CDR3 nucleotides read TGTGCCAGCAGTCTGACCCCAGGGGGTTCACCCCTCCACTTT. This sequence joins TRBV27 and TRBJ1-6, with TRBD1 matching 7 bases. The V and J ends lost 5 bases and 9 bases, in that order; junction bases with no gene match: 7. The CDR3 spans 14 residues. Germline assignment: CDR1 MNHEY and CDR2 SMNVEV (reference sequence).

This clone has more than one count but fewer than ten. The rearrangement uses TRBV5-8 and TRBJ1-2; no firm D call. V shed 0 bases and J shed 5 bases, with 17 bases lying between them. Germline CDR1 reads SGHTS; CDR2 reads YDEGEE. CDR3 length: 16 amino acids. CDR3 residues: CASSLGILDGAYGYTF. In nucleotides, the CDR3 is TGTGCCAGCAGCTTGGGGATCTTGGACGGAGCGTATGGCTACACCTTC.

The chain combines TRBV5-1 with TRBJ2-1; the D gene is possibly TRBD2 (5 bases). Between the trimmed V and J ends, which lost 2 bases and 4 bases, there was a span of 13 bases. The germline CDR1 and CDR2 sequences are SGHRS and YFSETQ. The CDR3 covers 15 residues. CDR3 region: CASSLGGGEYNEQFF. The CDR3 nucleotides read TGCGCCAGCAGCTTAGGAGGTGGGGAGTACAATGAGCAGTTCTTC. The variable domain in full, with the rest retrieved from reference TRBV5-1 and TRBJ2-1, is KAGVTQTPRYLIKTRGQQVTLSCSPISGHRSVSWYQQTPGQGLQFLFEYFSETQRNKGNFPGRFSGRQFSNSRSEMNVSTLELGDSALYLCASSLGGGEYNEQFFGPGTRLTVL.

The chain links TRBV27 to TRBJ2-1; tentatively, D is TRBD2 (6 bases). Germline V gives CDR1 MNHEY, CDR2 SMNVEV (reference sequence). V was pared by 2 bases and J by 3 bases, with 14 bases between. The length of the CDR3 is 16 residues. The CDR3, as DNA: TGTGCCAGCAGTTTACTGGGCGGGACGGTCTACAATGAGCAGTTCTTC. Residues: CASSLLGGTVYNEQFF.

CDR3 amino acids: CASSYPGQGCEKLFF. The CDR3 DNA reads as TGCGCCAGCAGCTATCCGGGACAGGGTTGTGAAAAACTGTTTTTT. V usage is TRBV5-1 and J usage is TRBJ1-4, with 9 bases fitting TRBD1. Germline-derived CDR1 and CDR2 are SGHRS and YFSETQ. The CDR3 is made up of 15 amino acids. Trimming cost V 3 bases and J 7 bases; bases outside gene matches: 7.

This rearrangement joins TRBV6-5 to TRBJ2-3; D is perhaps TRBD1 (5 bases). Trimming removed 7 bases at V and 3 bases at J, with 14 bases between. CDR1 MNHEY and CDR2 SVGAGI come from the germline V gene. The CDR3 consists of 14 residues. CDR3 sequence: CASTADTATDTQYF. In nucleotides, the CDR3 is TGTGCCAGCACTGCGGACACAGCTACAGATACGCAGTATTTT.

This clone was observed a few times. This chain joins TRBV7-9 and TRBJ1-2, with D uncertain. Trimming left V 2 bases short and J 6 bases short, with 13 bases between. This CDR3 spans 14 amino acids. Germline V gives CDR1 SEHNR, CDR2 FQNEAQ (reference sequence). CDR3 protein: CASSLISAGDGYTF. Here the CDR3 DNA reads TGTGCCAGCAGCTTAATATCGGCAGGAGATGGCTACACCTTC.

CDR3 residues: CATWAGRANEQFF. CDR3 DNA: TGTGCCACCTGGGCAGGGCGGGCCAATGAGCAGTTCTTC. The genes are TRBV28 and TRBJ2-1; D is possibly TRBD1 or TRBD2 (5 bases each). V lost 10 bases and J 6 bases, leaving 16 bases between the germline ends. The germline CDR1 and CDR2 sequences are MDHEN and SYDVKM. The CDR3 totals 13 residues.

The chain carries TRBV3-1 (or the pseudogene TRBV3-2) and TRBJ1-1; D gene unclear. This CDR3 is built from 12 residues. The V end was cut by 0 bases, the J end by 3 bases, with 2 bases between. CDR1 LGHDT and CDR2 YNNKEL come from the germline V gene (reference sequence). The CDR3 nucleotides read TGTGCCAGCAGCCAAGACTACACTGAAGCTTTCTTT. Amino acids: CASSQDYTEAFF.